This T cell receptor (beta chain) came from a study of shared clonotypes between healthy human individuals. V lost 6 bases and J lost 10, with 18 bases in between. This CDR3 spans 13 amino acids. CDR1 and CDR2 from the germline V gene are MNHNY and SVGAGI (reference sequence). A word on this clone: Antigen unknown.

Here immunoSEQ multiplex PCR was the method, and the copy in TCRdb shows in-frame clones only, minus some. The repertoire holds 1.4 million or so clones, with 98% to 99% as singletons. General study points: Among donors, clonotype sharing was expected to be affected by sequencing depth. Larger estimated richness was generally seen in naive subsets than in memory subsets. Rarefaction exposed incomplete sorted-subset sequencing despite large depth.

The chain uses TRBV6-6 and TRBJ1-1; perhaps TRBD1 as D (6 bases). Material for sequencing was naive CD4+ T cells sorted from blood. Indicated subset: CD45RA+ positively selected. This receptor was taken from a man aged 30 to 39 in good health. In DNA, the CDR3 is TGTGCCAGCAGGACAGGCGTTGGTGAGGTAGCTTTCTTT. Its protein is CASRTGVGEVAFF.